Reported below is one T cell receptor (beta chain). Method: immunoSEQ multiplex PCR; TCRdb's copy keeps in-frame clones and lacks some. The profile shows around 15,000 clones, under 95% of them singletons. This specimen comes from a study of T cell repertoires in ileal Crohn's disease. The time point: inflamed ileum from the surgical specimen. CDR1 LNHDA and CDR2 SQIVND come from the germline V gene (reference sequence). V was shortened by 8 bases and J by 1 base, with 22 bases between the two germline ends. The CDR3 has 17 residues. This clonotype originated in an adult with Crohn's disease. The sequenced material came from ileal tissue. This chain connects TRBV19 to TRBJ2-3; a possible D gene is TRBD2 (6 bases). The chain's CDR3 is CASRESHGGLRTDTQYF. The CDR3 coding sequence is TGTGCCAGTCGGGAGTCCCACGGAGGTTTGCGCACAGATACGCAGTATTTT.